This record concerns one T cell receptor (beta chain) sequence. The sample contains more than one DNA sequence encoding this CDR3. The data are from a study of cytomegalovirus exposure and HLA in healthy donors. Study-level information: The same platform was used for the 120 validation repertoires and the roughly 680 first-cohort repertoires, a later analysis reported.

The donors were members of the roughly 130-subject validation cohort (separate from the roughly 700-subject first cohort). TCRdb's copy holds only in-frame clones and misses some; the assay was immunoSEQ multiplex PCR. The sample includes about 400,000 clones, roughly 88% of them seen just once. J was trimmed by 7 bases and V by 4 bases; bases with no gene match: 3. The germline CDR1 and CDR2 sequences are SGHDT and YYEEEE. The CDR3 consists of 12 residues. The sample consisted of PBMCs. The V call is TRBV5-6, the J call TRBJ1-2; 8 nucleotides align to TRBD1. This clonotype was obtained from a woman younger than 35 in good health and CMV-seronegative. The CDR3 nucleotides read TGTGCCAGCAGCCCCGACAGGGGTGGCTACACCTTC. Residues: CASSPDRGGYTF.